Shown below are 16 T cell receptor beta chains from a single sample sequenced in a study of low-dose radiotherapy and immunotherapy resistance in tumors. Stated time point: before trial treatment. TRAV and TRBV primers primed cDNA for both TCRalpha and TCRbeta. Amplification, which lasted roughly 22 PCR cycles, used a constant-region primer and V-primer adapter to amplify TCRs. MiXCR was run by TCRdb on the reads, yielding one entry per CDR3 protein. The data show 80,000 to 90,000 distinct CDR3 sequences, with roughly a sixth seen just once and about 2.8% held by the top ten. This material consisted of PBMCs, taken before treatment. These TCRs come from a male donor with prostate cancer.

Many counts were recorded for this clonotype. This rearrangement joins TRBV3-1 to TRBJ2-3; no clear D. This CDR3 region has 12 residues. From germline, CDR1 is LGHDT and CDR2 YNNKEL (reference sequence). Trimming stripped 4 bases from V and 5 bases from J, with 7 bases between. The CDR3 DNA sequence: TGTGCCAGCAGCCGGTGGGTAGATACGCAGTATTTT. Amino acids: CASSRWVDTQYF.

With regard to this clonotype: This likely traces to a read error, being one base from a far larger clone. The V and J genes are TRBV24-1 and TRBJ2-7; 14 bases match TRBD2. The CDR3 length is 17 residues. From germline, CDR1 is KGHDR and CDR2 SFDVKD. V shed 4 bases and J 7 bases; nucleotides not matched to a gene: 11. CDR3 DNA: TGTGCCACCAGTGACCCTTCGACTAGCGGGGGGGCAGATGAGCAGTACTTC. Its protein is CATSDPSTSGGADEQYF.

In this sample, this clonotype turned up many times. The chain combines TRBV11-2 with TRBJ2-1; 7 bases match TRBD1. The CDR3 covers 15 residues. The ends lost 6 bases at V and 7 bases at J; junction bases unmatched: 12. Germline V gene data show CDR1 as SGHAT and CDR2 as FQNNGV. CDR3 amino acids: CASRAWGQRANEQFF. In DNA form, the CDR3 reads TGTGCCAGCAGGGCCTGGGGACAGAGGGCGAATGAGCAGTTCTTC.

This clonotype came up many times. The chain's CDR3 is CASRRDSESYGYTF. In nucleotides, the CDR3 is TGTGCCAGCAGACGGGACAGCGAGTCCTATGGCTACACCTTC. The V and J genes are TRBV5-4 and TRBJ1-2; 7 positions match TRBD1. The trim removed 5 bases at V and 4 bases at J, leaving 8 bases unmatched. The CDR3 spans 14 residues. Germline V lookup: CDR1 SGHNT, CDR2 YYREEE (reference sequence).

This clonotype was recorded at least ten times. CDR3 nucleotides: TGTGCCAGCACCAAATACAAGGATGAGCAGTTCTTC. It translates to CASTKYKDEQFF. The rearrangement uses TRBV6-2 or TRBV6-3 and TRBJ2-1, with D uncertain. The germline V and J ends were trimmed by 7 bases and 8 bases, with 12 bases remaining between them. Germline V gives CDR1 MNHEY, CDR2 SVGEGT. CDR3 length: 12 residues.

The sample holds many counts of this clonotype. The chain couples TRBV3-1 to TRBJ2-7; D unresolved. The CDR3 runs 14 residues. Germline CDR1 LGHDT, CDR2 YNNKEL (reference sequence). Trimming took 1 base from V and 0 from J, leaving 7 bases between them. This CDR3 reads CASSQGTISYEQYF. In DNA form, the CDR3 reads TGTGCCAGCAGCCAAGGCACCATCTCCTACGAGCAGTACTTC.

This clonotype was counted ten times or more. V gene TRBV7-9 combines with J gene TRBJ2-2, with 7 bases lining up with TRBD1. The CDR3 spans 14 residues. With 5 bases clipped from V and 6 bases from J, the junction kept 6 bases outside the gene matches. Per the germline V gene, CDR1 is SEHNR and CDR2 is FQNEAQ (reference sequence). This CDR3 reads CASSQDRAAGELFF. In DNA, the CDR3 is TGTGCCAGCAGCCAAGACAGGGCTGCCGGGGAGCTGTTTTTT.

This clonotype has a count of ten or more. The J gene is TRBJ2-7, the V gene TRBV19; 7 bases align to TRBD2. The CDR3 loop spans 14 amino acids. Germline CDR1 and CDR2: LNHDA and SQIVND (reference sequence). With 9 bases clipped from V and 3 bases from J, the junction kept 11 bases outside the gene matches. The CDR3 DNA is TGTGCCAGCGCCCCTGGGGGGGGAGACTACGAGCAGTACTTC. Amino acids: CASAPGGGDYEQYF. The variable domain in full, completed from reference TRBV19 and TRBJ2-7, reads DGGITQSPKYLFRKEGQNVTLSCEQNLNHDAMYWYRQDPGQGLRLIYYSQIVNDFQKGDIAEGYSVSREKKESFPLTVTSAQKNPTAFYLCASAPGGGDYEQYFGPGTRLTVT.

This clonotype appeared many times. J is TRBJ1-1 and V is TRBV4-2; D not resolved. CDR1 is LGHNA, CDR2 YNFKEQ, per germline. The CDR3 is made up of 12 amino acids. Trimming cost V 3 bases and J 11 bases, with 13 bases left between them. In DNA form, the CDR3 reads TGTGCCAGCAGCCATGTAGTGGGTATGGCTTTCTTT. This codes for CASSHVVGMAFF.

Only one count was recorded for this clonotype. The chain employs TRBV10-3 and TRBJ2-1; TRBD2 aligns across 8 bases. Germline lookup yields CDR1 ENHRY and CDR2 SYGVKD. This CDR3 is 12 amino acids long. After removal of 8 bases from V and 5 bases from J, the junction contained 2 bases not matched to a gene. The CDR3, as DNA: TGTGCCATCTGGCGGGGGGACAATGAGCAGTTCTTC. It specifies CAIWRGDNEQFF.

This clonotype was detected ten times or more. The chain couples TRBV30 to TRBJ1-5; D may be TRBD1 (5 bases). V lost 2 bases and J 4 bases, leaving 12 bases between the germline ends. This CDR3 is 14 amino acids long. The germline V gene encodes CDR1 GTSNPN and CDR2 SVGIG (reference sequence). The CDR3 region is CAWSKGTGNQPQHF. Written as DNA, the CDR3 is TGTGCCTGGAGTAAGGGGACGGGGAATCAGCCCCAGCATTTT.

This clonotype occurred many times. This chain connects TRBV14 to TRBJ1-1; the D is unclear. V lost 2 bases, J lost 1 base, and 11 bases lay in between. The CDR3 loop spans 15 amino acids. From germline, CDR1 is SGHDN and CDR2 FVKESK. DNA of the CDR3: TGTGCCAGCAGCCAAATGTCCCGAGGGAACACTGAAGCTTTCTTT. It yields the protein CASSQMSRGNTEAFF. Drawing the rest from reference TRBV14 and TRBJ1-1, the complete variable domain is EAGVTQFPSHSVIEKGQTVTLRCDPISGHDNLYWYRRVMGKEIKFLLHFVKESKQDESGMPNNRFLAERTGGTYSTLKVQPAELEDSGVYFCASSQMSRGNTEAFFGQGTRLTVV.

The rearrangement uses TRBV27 and TRBJ2-7; D remains unclear. The germline V gene has CDR1 MNHEY and CDR2 SMNVEV (reference sequence). The V end was cut by 8 bases, the J end by 4 bases, with 6 bases between. The CDR3 totals 10 residues. CDR3 region: CASGLYEQYF. DNA of the CDR3: TGTGCCAGCGGGCTGTACGAGCAGTACTTC.

In this sample, this clonotype turned up many times. CDR3 bases: TGTGCCAGTAGTATAGTAGGGGCAGATACGCAGTATTTT. As protein: CASSIVGADTQYF. The chain carries TRBV19 and TRBJ2-3; D is perhaps TRBD1 (5 bases). CDR1 and CDR2 (germline): LNHDA, SQIVND (reference sequence). The CDR3 has 13 amino acids. The V end lost 1 base, the J end lost 4 bases, and 6 bases lay between the germline ends.

This clonotype was observed a handful of times. V gene TRBV3-1 combines with J gene TRBJ2-7; TRBD1 might be the D (6 bases). Trimming took off 4 bases at V and 2 bases at J, with 18 bases between the two ends. CDR1 is LGHDT, CDR2 YNNKEL, per germline (reference sequence). The CDR3 totals 16 residues. DNA for the CDR3: TGTGCCAGCAGCCTCGGACAGTTTCCCCCGGCCTACGAGCAGTACTTC. It translates to CASSLGQFPPAYEQYF.

At least ten counts were recorded for this clonotype. V is TRBV7-6 and J is TRBJ2-3; D is ambiguous. Trimming removed 2 bases from V and 2 bases from J, with 11 bases in between. CDR3 length: 15 residues. Germline CDR1 is SGHVS and CDR2 is FNYEAQ. The CDR3 sequence is CASSLIGASTDTQYF. The CDR3 coding sequence is TGTGCCAGCAGCTTAATTGGTGCCTCCACAGATACGCAGTATTTT.